These 21 T cell receptor beta chains came from one sample sequenced in a study of blood T cell repertoires in COVID-19. TCRdb's table, derived via immunoSEQ multiplex PCR, lists solely in-frame clones and lacks some. This sample has 200,000 to 300,000 clones, with around 88% found just once. The specimen sequenced was peripheral blood. These receptors came from a man under 40 with active or convalescent COVID-19.

This chain joins TRBV5-4 and TRBJ2-3, with TRBD2 matching 7 bases. This CDR3 spans 15 amino acids. Unmatched junction bases numbered 8, after V lost 7 bases and J lost 0 bases. Looked up from germline, CDR1 is SGHNT and CDR2 is YYREEE (reference sequence). CDR3 residues: CASSPPSGSTDTQYF. CDR3 sequence (DNA): TGTGCCAGCTCACCACCTAGCGGTAGCACAGATACGCAGTATTTT.

This clone was counted a few times. The chain couples TRBV18 to TRBJ1-6; TRBD1 is a possible D gene (6 bases). Trimming took off 3 bases at V and 3 bases at J, with 18 bases between the two ends. The CDR3 runs to 18 residues. Germline V CDR1 and CDR2: KGHSH, LQKENI. The CDR3 is CASSPQSGQSYYNSPLHF. The CDR3 DNA reads TGTGCCAGCTCACCCCAATCAGGACAGAGTTACTATAATTCACCCCTCCACTTT.

The rearrangement uses TRBV19 and TRBJ1-5, with D possibly matching TRBD1 (5 bases). CDR1 LNHDA and CDR2 SQIVND come from the germline V gene (reference sequence). Trimming pared 3 bases from V and 13 bases from J, leaving 16 bases between. The CDR3 spans 13 residues. In DNA form, the CDR3 reads TGTGCCAGTAGTATTTCTCGGGGGAATAAACAGCATTTT. This gives the protein CASSISRGNKQHF.

This chain links TRBV4-1 with TRBJ2-7; D uncertain. V was shortened by 1 base and J by 2 bases, with 6 bases between the two germline ends. CDR1 is MGHRA and CDR2 is YSYEKL in the germline V gene. CDR3 length: 13 amino acids. The CDR3 loop reads CASSQGATYEQYF. The CDR3 nucleotides read TGCGCCAGCAGCCAAGGCGCAACCTACGAGCAGTACTTC.

The gene calls are TRBV5-1 and TRBJ2-7, with D perhaps TRBD1 (5 bases). The length of the CDR3 is 14 residues. Trimming left V 7 bases short and J 0 bases short, with 14 bases between. Germline V gives CDR1 SGHRS, CDR2 YFSETQ. The CDR3 loop is CASAEQANSYEQYF. CDR3 nucleotides: TGCGCCAGCGCGGAACAGGCAAACTCCTACGAGCAGTACTTC.

This rearrangement joins TRBV24-1 to TRBJ1-5; D is undetermined. V lost 5 bases, J lost 0 bases, and 7 bases lay in between. The V gene's germline CDR1 is KGHDR and CDR2 SFDVKD. The CDR3 contains 14 residues. As DNA, the CDR3 is TGTGCCACCAGTGCACCAGTTAGCAATCAGCCCCAGCATTTT. Translation: CATSAPVSNQPQHF.

The chain combines TRBV18 with TRBJ2-7; 10 nucleotides match TRBD1. J lost 3 bases, V lost 2 bases, and 4 bases had no gene match. CDR1 and CDR2 from the germline V gene are KGHSH and LQKENI. The CDR3 has 15 residues. Here the CDR3 DNA reads TGTGCCAGCTCACCAGACAGGGGGCTCTACTACGAGCAGTACTTC. Translation: CASSPDRGLYYEQYF.

The chain couples TRBV7-8 to TRBJ1-1, with 9 bases matching TRBD1. This CDR3 contains 15 residues. V dropped 5 bases and J dropped 0; count of bases not matched to a gene: 4. Germline V gives CDR1 SGHVS, CDR2 FQNEAQ. CDR3 in amino acids: CASSRDRVMNTEAFF. In DNA, the CDR3 is TGTGCCAGCAGCCGGGACAGGGTCATGAACACTGAAGCTTTCTTT.

The chain is built from TRBV5-1 and TRBJ1-2; D perhaps matches TRBD1 (6 bases). Trimming cost V 2 bases and J 2 bases, with 7 bases left between them. CDR3 size: 13 residues. CDR1 and CDR2 (germline): SGHRS, YFSETQ. The CDR3 nucleotides are TGCGCCAGCAGCTTACAGGGAAACTATGGCTACACCTTC. This sequence encodes CASSLQGNYGYTF.

CDR3 nucleotide sequence: TGTGCCAGCAGGACCGGGACAGGGAGAGATGATCCCCCCAATCAGCCCCAGCATTTT. It yields the protein CASRTGTGRDDPPNQPQHF. The chain recombines TRBV27 with TRBJ1-5; TRBD1 agrees at 9 bases. Trimming cost V 6 bases and J 3 bases; bases outside gene matches: 18. CDR1 and CDR2 from the germline V gene are MNHEY and SMNVEV (reference sequence). There are 19 residues in the CDR3.

The J gene is TRBJ2-3, the V gene TRBV5-1, with 9 bases fitting TRBD2. CDR3 size: 16 residues. CDR1 is SGHRS, CDR2 YFSETQ, per germline. After removal of 4 bases from V and 0 bases from J, the junction contained 6 bases not matched to a gene. CDR3 coding DNA: TGCGCCAGCAGCAAAGGCGGGGGGGCGAGCACAGATACGCAGTATTTT. Its translation is CASSKGGGASTDTQYF.

This clone turned up a few times. The chain joins TRBV2 to TRBJ1-3, with D uncertain. Germline V gene sequence: CDR1 SNHLY, CDR2 FYNNEI. Deletions cut 3 bases from V and 11 bases from J, with 5 bases between. The length of the CDR3 is 10 residues. DNA of the CDR3: TGTGCCAGCAGTGACCGGGCCATATATTTT. This gives the protein CASSDRAIYF. The full variable domain, rest sourced from reference TRBV2 and TRBJ1-3, is EPEVTQTPSHQVTQMGQEVILRCVPISNHLYFYWYRQILGQKVEFLVSFYNNEISEKSEIFDDQFSVERPDGSNFTLKIRSTKLEDSAMYFCASSDRAIYFGEGSWLTVV.

CDR3 sequence reads: CASSLVSLAKNIQYF. DNA for the CDR3: TGTGCCAGCAGCTTGGTATCCCTAGCCAAAAACATTCAGTACTTC. V usage is TRBV5-6 and J usage is TRBJ2-4, with no clear D. The CDR3 has 15 residues. V gave up 0 bases and J gave up 0 bases, with 7 bases separating them. CDR1 is SGHDT, CDR2 YYEEEE, per germline.

This chain connects TRBV5-4 to TRBJ2-5; 15 bases match TRBD2. V lost 0 bases to trimming and J lost 5 bases; unmatched junction nucleotides: 8. Germline V gene data show CDR1 as SGHNT and CDR2 as YYREEE (reference sequence). This CDR3 comprises 18 residues. The CDR3 reads CASSLVWTSGGAWETQYF. The CDR3 DNA is TGTGCCAGCAGCTTGGTCTGGACTAGCGGGGGGGCTTGGGAGACCCAGTACTTC.

V gene TRBV19 combines with J gene TRBJ1-1; TRBD1 agrees at 8 bases. Germline trimming cut 5 bases from V and 0 bases from J; bases unmatched to any gene: 2. The CDR3 is made up of 14 amino acids. From germline, CDR1 is LNHDA and CDR2 SQIVND (reference sequence). The CDR3 nucleotides read TGTGCCAGTAGTTGGACAGGGATGAACACTGAAGCTTTCTTT. Translation gives CASSWTGMNTEAFF.

This chain connects TRBV6-1 to TRBJ1-4; no firm D call. V was cut by 2 bases and J by 0 bases, with 13 bases left in between. Looked up from germline, CDR1 is MNHNS and CDR2 is SASEGT. This CDR3 comprises 17 residues. This chain's CDR3 is CASSELWFGATNEKLFF. In nucleotides, the CDR3 is TGTGCCAGCAGTGAATTGTGGTTCGGTGCAACTAATGAAAAACTGTTTTTT.

The chain couples TRBV3-1 (or the pseudogene TRBV3-2) to TRBJ1-4; D is uncertain. Trimming removed 2 bases at V and 7 bases at J, with 8 bases between. This CDR3 has 13 residues. Germline CDR1 is LGHDT and CDR2 is YNNKEL (reference sequence). Here the CDR3 DNA reads TGTGCCAGCAGCCAAAAGCTAGGTGAAAAACTGTTTTTT. It codes for CASSQKLGEKLFF.

V is TRBV12-5 and J is TRBJ2-7; TRBD1 might be the D (5 bases). The CDR3 consists of 13 residues. V was cut by 5 bases and J by 2 bases, with 10 bases left in between. Germline V gene lookup returns CDR1 LGHNT and CDR2 FRNRAP. CDR3 nucleotide sequence: TGTGCTAGTGGTGCACAGGCCGCCTACGAGCAGTACTTC. Translated: CASGAQAAYEQYF.

The genes are TRBV6-5 and TRBJ1-5, with D maybe TRBD1 (5 bases). This CDR3 is built from 15 residues. Germline assignment: CDR1 MNHEY and CDR2 SVGAGI. The V and J ends lost 6 bases and 6 bases respectively, with 18 bases between them. CDR3: CASREGRLLGQPQHF. CDR3 nucleotides: TGTGCCAGCAGGGAGGGACGGCTCCTGGGTCAGCCCCAGCATTTT.

The V gene is TRBV5-1, the J gene TRBJ2-3; tentatively, D is TRBD2 (6 bases). The CDR3 is 14 amino acids. The germline V gene encodes CDR1 SGHRS and CDR2 YFSETQ. The V and J ends lost 4 bases and 0 bases respectively, with 9 bases between them. Here the CDR3 reads CASSRGTSTDTQYF. In DNA form, the CDR3 reads TGCGCCAGCAGCCGGGGGACTAGCACAGATACGCAGTATTTT. Variable domain in full (rest from reference TRBV5-1 and TRBJ2-3): KAGVTQTPRYLIKTRGQQVTLSCSPISGHRSVSWYQQTPGQGLQFLFEYFSETQRNKGNFPGRFSGRQFSNSRSEMNVSTLELGDSALYLCASSRGTSTDTQYFGPGTRLTVL.

The gene calls are TRBV19 and TRBJ1-1; the match to TRBD1 covers 7 bases. CDR3 length: 19 amino acids. V lost 2 bases to trimming and J lost 0 bases; unmatched junction nucleotides: 15. CDR1 is LNHDA and CDR2 is SQIVND in the germline V gene (reference sequence). The CDR3 reads CASSINPVQGPGMNTEAFF. In nucleotides, the CDR3 is TGTGCCAGTAGTATAAATCCCGTACAGGGGCCCGGGATGAACACTGAAGCTTTCTTT.